In this sample, the clone carrying this TCR beta chain turned up many times. The antigen is undetermined. The CDR3 covers 14 residues. Germline CDR1 reads DFQATT; CDR2 reads SNEGSKA (reference sequence). Trimming cost V 6 bases and J 1 base, with 15 bases left between them. This specimen belongs to a study of T cell repertoires in cytomegalovirus infection. In TCRdb, the reads were re-called with MiXCR into one record per CDR3 protein. The sample yields under 250,000 distinct CDR3 sequences, roughly 6.5% seen once. The study, taken as a whole, reports: Ex vivo, HLA-C-restricted CMV-specific TCR beta clonotypes prevailed over the rest of the response.

The genes are TRBV20-1 and TRBJ1-1, with D tentatively TRBD1 (6 bases). The sequence was collected from a human donor in good health (CMV status not recorded). Some clones in this sample may be carry-over from other donors' samples. The sequenced material came from PBMCs. The CDR3 protein is CSASGTPTNTEAFF. In nucleotides, the CDR3 is TGCAGTGCCTCCGGGACACCTACGAACACTGAAGCTTTCTTT.